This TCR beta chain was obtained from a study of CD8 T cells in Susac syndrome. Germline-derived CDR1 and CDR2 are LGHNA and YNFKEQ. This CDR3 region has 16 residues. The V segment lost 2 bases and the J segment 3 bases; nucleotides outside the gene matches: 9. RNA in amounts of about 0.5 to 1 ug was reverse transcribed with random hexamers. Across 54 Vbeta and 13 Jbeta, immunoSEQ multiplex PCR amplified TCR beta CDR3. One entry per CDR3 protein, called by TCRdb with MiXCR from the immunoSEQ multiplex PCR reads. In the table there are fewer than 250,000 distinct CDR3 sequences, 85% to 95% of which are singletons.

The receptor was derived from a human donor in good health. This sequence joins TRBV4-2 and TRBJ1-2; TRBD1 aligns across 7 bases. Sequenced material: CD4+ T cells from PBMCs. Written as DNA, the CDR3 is TGTGCCAGCAGCCAACGCTTAATTGGACAGGACTATGGCTACACCTTC. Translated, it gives CASSQRLIGQDYGYTF.